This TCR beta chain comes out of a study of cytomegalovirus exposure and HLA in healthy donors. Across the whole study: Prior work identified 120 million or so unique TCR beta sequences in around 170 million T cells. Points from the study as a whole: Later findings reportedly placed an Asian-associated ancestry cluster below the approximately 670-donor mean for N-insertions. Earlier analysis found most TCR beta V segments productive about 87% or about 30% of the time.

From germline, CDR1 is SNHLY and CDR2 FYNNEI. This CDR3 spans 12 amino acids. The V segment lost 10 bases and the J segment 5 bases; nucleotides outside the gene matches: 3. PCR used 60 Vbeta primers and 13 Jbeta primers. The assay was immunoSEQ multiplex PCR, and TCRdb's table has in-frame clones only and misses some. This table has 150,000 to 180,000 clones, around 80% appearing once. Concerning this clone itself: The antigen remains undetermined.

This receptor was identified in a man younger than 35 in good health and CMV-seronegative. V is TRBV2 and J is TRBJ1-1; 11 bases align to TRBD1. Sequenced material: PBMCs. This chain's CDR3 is CATGTGGTEAFF. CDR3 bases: TGTGCCACGGGGACAGGGGGAACTGAAGCTTTCTTT.